These T cell receptor beta chains were read from a single sample in a study of T cells in Graves' hyperthyroidism and ophthalmopathy. TCRdb processed the multiplex PCR reads anew with MiXCR; each CDR3 protein has one entry. Of 300,000 to 450,000 distinct CDR3 sequences in the sample, 15% to 18% were seen once. Sequenced input: blood. These receptors all stem from a young woman with Graves' hyperthyroidism that later progressed to Graves' ophthalmopathy. Both conserved end residues are part of each CDR3.

v_call,j_call,cdr3_aa
TRBV6-2/TRBV6-3,TRBJ2-1,CASSYDRAGGFSYNEQFF
TRBV28,TRBJ2-7,CASSSPSQRGLYEQYF
TRBV28,TRBJ2-7,CASSRGYYYEQYF
TRBV18,TRBJ1-1,CASSPQGLITEAFF
TRBV28,TRBJ2-7,CASRKQGSYEQYF
TRBV11-2,TRBJ2-7,CASSISTGADYEQYF
TRBV7-3,TRBJ2-6,CASSTGTGGATGTNVLTF
TRBV19,TRBJ2-1,CASSIDLDDEQFF
TRBV27,TRBJ2-1,CASSSSKPLSQGARQIINEQFF
TRBV5-6,TRBJ2-2,CASSITETGELFF
TRBV6-2/TRBV6-3,TRBJ2-7,CASSYVTGYSYEQYF
TRBV10-3,TRBJ2-1,CAISERERGTYNEQFF
TRBV28,TRBJ2-7,CASSPTSGLYEQYF
TRBV30,TRBJ1-1,CAWSRQLNTEAFF
TRBV10-3,TRBJ2-7,CAIRVGDLDEQHF
TRBV4-1,TRBJ2-6,CASRPAGANVLTF
TRBV4-2,TRBJ2-5,CASSQVAGPGETQYF
TRBV5-1,TRBJ2-1,CASSPDRGYHNEQFF
TRBV27,TRBJ2-1,CASSPTIYNEQFF
TRBV9,TRBJ2-7,CASSVSGVTYEQYF
TRBV2,TRBJ1-4,CASSLGGGKLFF
TRBV6-2/TRBV6-3,TRBJ2-3,CASTHRGESTDTQYF
TRBV20-1,TRBJ1-2,CSARDNLDNYGYTF
TRBV7-2,TRBJ2-7,CASSLARTSGNSYEQYF
TRBV6-1,TRBJ1-2,CASTRQGVGFDYGYTF
TRBV6-2/TRBV6-3,TRBJ2-2,CASRQDPNTGELFF
TRBV6-5,TRBJ2-7,CASSYSGGPVNEQYF
TRBV19,TRBJ2-7,CASSNQLEQYF
TRBV30,TRBJ2-1,CAWMGTRGNEQFF
TRBV2,TRBJ2-1,CASRKLDLSDNEQFF
TRBV7-9,TRBJ1-2,CASSLVSGDGYTF
TRBV27,TRBJ1-1,CASSWDLNTEAFF
TRBV5-4,TRBJ2-5,CASSPGGGHPKTGETQYF
TRBV7-7,TRBJ2-1,CASSLGTGGRNEQFF
TRBV20-1,TRBJ2-1,CSARERAGGDNEQFF
TRBV30,TRBJ2-3,CAWTRGADTQYF
TRBV12-3/TRBV12-4,TRBJ2-2,CASSLGQTGWAGELFF
TRBV6-1,TRBJ2-1,CASSDEGRDDSYNEQFF
TRBV5-1,TRBJ2-7,CASSLVTSGSFEQYF
TRBV29-1,TRBJ2-3,CSVGLAGATDTQYF
TRBV20-1,TRBJ2-7,CSAERTSSYEQYF
TRBV7-9,TRBJ2-1,CASSSLAGSGSYNEQFF
TRBV12-3/TRBV12-4,TRBJ1-1,CASSLGRGGTEAFF
TRBV18,TRBJ2-3,CASSPSVVTRTDTQYF
TRBV27,TRBJ2-3,CASTQGTGTQYF
TRBV6-1,TRBJ1-5,CASSEAGHDQPQHF
TRBV28,TRBJ1-3,CASRLQDTSGNTIYF
TRBV20-1,TRBJ2-7,CSAILPGQAYEQYF
TRBV5-5,TRBJ2-3,CAAGSGPAGGGDTQYF
TRBV5-1,TRBJ2-1,CASRPLASNEQFF
TRBV2,TRBJ1-1,CASSPGTAEAFF
TRBV5-4,TRBJ1-2,CASSLWSDYTF
TRBV7-2,TRBJ2-7,CASSLMRGPSYEQYF
TRBV11-2,TRBJ2-1,CASSAVTGRYNEQFF
TRBV28,TRBJ1-1,CASSFKSSDTEAFF
TRBV20-1,TRBJ2-7,CSARPTSGSTYEQYF
TRBV6-1,TRBJ1-4,CASSQFSGTGGEKLFF